One and the same sample provided the 20 T cell receptor beta chains below, sequenced in a study of blood T cell repertoires in COVID-19. Only in-frame clones appear in the TCRdb table, and some are missing; sequencing was by immunoSEQ multiplex PCR. Among about 130,000 clones listed, around 87% were seen once. The sequencing sample was made of peripheral blood. These receptors were collected from a woman aged 50 to 60 who had recovered from COVID-19.

The V gene is TRBV5-1, the J gene TRBJ2-1; 10 nucleotides match TRBD1. CDR3 length: 16 residues. Germline assignment: CDR1 SGHRS and CDR2 YFSETQ. V was clipped by 4 bases and J by 1 base; unmatched bases: 5. In DNA, the CDR3 is TGCGCCAGCAGCCCGGGACAGGGGCGTTCCTACAATGAGCAGTTCTTC. It is translated as CASSPGQGRSYNEQFF.

The CDR3, as DNA: TGTGCCAGCAGCGATTTAGCGGGGGGGCGTACAGATACGCAGTATTTT. Protein sequence: CASSDLAGGRTDTQYF. V usage is TRBV9 and J usage is TRBJ2-3; TRBD2 matches 11 bases. The CDR3 spans 16 residues. Germline assignment: CDR1 SGDLS and CDR2 YYNGEE. V lost 3 bases, J lost 3 bases, and 6 bases stayed unmatched.

This clone was observed once. The chain couples TRBV5-1 to TRBJ2-7, with 7 positions matching TRBD2. J gave up 0 bases and V 7 bases, and 7 bases lay outside the gene matches. Germline CDR1 is SGHRS and CDR2 is YFSETQ. This CDR3 comprises 14 residues. This chain's CDR3 is CASRRPGGSYEQYF. The DNA for the CDR3 is TGCGCCAGCCGAAGGCCGGGGGGCTCCTACGAGCAGTACTTC. Full variable domain (outside the CDR3, taken from reference TRBV5-1 and TRBJ2-7): KAGVTQTPRYLIKTRGQQVTLSCSPISGHRSVSWYQQTPGQGLQFLFEYFSETQRNKGNFPGRFSGRQFSNSRSEMNVSTLELGDSALYLCASRRPGGSYEQYFGPGTRLTVT.

The V call is TRBV5-1, the J call TRBJ1-6, with 9 nucleotides matching TRBD1. Germline loops: CDR1 SGHRS, CDR2 YFSETQ. The V gene end was trimmed by 0 bases and the J gene end by 8 bases; junction bases not matched to a gene: 0. The CDR3 runs 14 residues. CDR3 DNA: TGCGCCAGCAGCTTGGGACAGGGGGATTCACCCCTCCACTTT. Amino acid sequence: CASSLGQGDSPLHF.

The CDR3 DNA reads TGTGCCAGCAGTGACTCCCATAATTCAGACAGCCACTATGGCTACACCTTC. It encodes CASSDSHNSDSHYGYTF. The chain uses TRBV6-4 and TRBJ1-2, with D possibly matching TRBD1 (5 bases). Between the trimmed V and J ends, which lost 0 bases and 3 bases, there was a span of 17 bases. This CDR3 is built from 17 residues. From germline, CDR1 is MRHNA and CDR2 SNTAGT.

In DNA, the CDR3 is TGTGCCAGCAGCACCGGGACTAGTAGCGAGACCCAGTACTTC. Translated: CASSTGTSSETQYF. The rearrangement joins TRBV7-2 to TRBJ2-5; 8 bases are shared with TRBD2. V shed 5 bases and J 5 bases; nucleotides not matched to a gene: 7. CDR3 size: 14 residues. Germline CDR1 is SGHTA and CDR2 is FQGNSA.

V gene TRBV18 combines with J gene TRBJ2-7; 7 positions agree with TRBD2. V was pared by 2 bases and J by 2 bases, with 3 bases of the junction left unmatched. Germline CDR1 is KGHSH and CDR2 is LQKENI. This CDR3 is built from 14 residues. In nucleotides, the CDR3 is TGTGCCAGCTCACCAAGGGAGGGTCCCTACGAGCAGTACTTC. Its translation: CASSPREGPYEQYF.

The chain links TRBV28 to TRBJ2-7, with 9 bases lining up with TRBD1. Germline CDR1 MDHEN, CDR2 SYDVKM. CDR3 length: 14 amino acids. J was trimmed by 3 bases and V by 5 bases; bases with no gene match: 5. As DNA, the CDR3 is TGTGCCAGCAGTCGGGGGACAGGGCTCTACGAGCAGTACTTC. Amino acid sequence: CASSRGTGLYEQYF.

This clone has just a few counts. The rearrangement joins TRBV5-4 to TRBJ1-4; 8 nucleotides align to TRBD1. Germline values: CDR1 SGHNT, CDR2 YYREEE (reference sequence). The CDR3 is 17 residues long. The junction had 14 bases not matched to a gene; V was cut back by 3 bases and J by 7 bases. DNA for the CDR3: TGTGCCAGCAGCTATTCAGGACAGGGCATTCTAAGTGAAAAACTGTTTTTT. It is translated as CASSYSGQGILSEKLFF.

The chain joins TRBV5-1 to TRBJ1-1; the match to TRBD1 covers 8 bases. This CDR3 contains 14 residues. Trimming removed 3 bases from V and 8 bases from J; junction bases left unmatched: 9. Germline V CDR1 and CDR2: SGHRS, YFSETQ. CDR3 nucleotide sequence: TGCGCCAGCAGCTCCAATACAAACAGGGGGGAAGCTTTCTTT. Translation gives CASSSNTNRGEAFF.

The J gene is TRBJ2-7, the V gene TRBV2, with 7 positions matching TRBD1. From germline, CDR1 is SNHLY and CDR2 FYNNEI. There are 15 residues in the CDR3. Trimming took 3 bases from V and 6 from J; bases not matched to a gene: 11. Written as DNA, the CDR3 is TGTGCCAGCAGTGATTTAGGGGGCATGAGTGTCGAGCAGTACTTC. Translation: CASSDLGGMSVEQYF.

A word on this clone: Other DNA sequences of this sample code for an identical CDR3. This chain connects TRBV29-1 to TRBJ1-2, with D uncertain. CDR3 size: 12 residues. Germline CDR1 reads SQVTM; CDR2 reads ANQGSEA. The V end was cut by 4 bases, the J end by 2 bases, with 8 bases between. CDR3 in amino acids: CSVVRGNYGYTF. In DNA, the CDR3 is TGCAGCGTTGTCCGGGGAAACTATGGCTACACCTTC.

The J gene is TRBJ2-7, the V gene TRBV10-1; TRBD1 is a possible D gene (8 bases). This CDR3 spans 20 amino acids. Trimming removed 3 bases at V and 5 bases at J, with 32 bases between. In germline, CDR1 is WNHNN, CDR2 SYGVQD (reference sequence). The CDR3: CASSDFSIFPYRGRVHEQYF. The CDR3 DNA sequence: TGCGCCAGCAGTGATTTCTCTATCTTCCCCTACAGGGGGAGGGTGCACGAGCAGTACTTC.

V gene TRBV5-6 combines with J gene TRBJ2-1; tentatively, D is TRBD2 (5 bases). V was pared by 0 bases and J by 8 bases, with 12 bases between. This CDR3 has 14 amino acids. Germline V lookup: CDR1 SGHDT, CDR2 YYEEEE. As DNA, the CDR3 is TGTGCCAGCAGCTTGGGGGCCAGGCGGGATGAGCAGTTCTTC. It specifies CASSLGARRDEQFF.

The chain uses TRBV28 and TRBJ1-5, with 7 bases identical to TRBD1. Unmatched junction bases numbered 2, after V lost 8 bases and J lost 4 bases. CDR3 length: 12 amino acids. CDR1 MDHEN and CDR2 SYDVKM come from the germline V gene. In DNA form, the CDR3 reads TGTGCCAGCTGGGACAGAAATCAGCCCCAGCATTTT. Protein sequence: CASWDRNQPQHF.

The genes are TRBV18 and TRBJ1-2; 7 nucleotides align to TRBD1. This CDR3 has 14 amino acids. Trimming removed 3 bases from V and 2 bases from J; junction bases left unmatched: 3. CDR1 is KGHSH, CDR2 LQKENI, per germline. The CDR3 spells CASSPVDRNYGYTF. In DNA form, the CDR3 reads TGTGCCAGCTCACCCGTGGACAGGAACTATGGCTACACCTTC.

The V gene is TRBV5-1, the J gene TRBJ2-2; D is perhaps TRBD1 (6 bases). Germline CDR1 and CDR2: SGHRS and YFSETQ. The CDR3 contains 14 residues. The V end was cut by 7 bases, the J end by 2 bases, with 12 bases between. CDR3 nucleotides: TGCGCCAGCGCCGGGACATTAAACACCGGGGAGCTGTTTTTT. Translation gives CASAGTLNTGELFF.

V and J are TRBV6-5 and TRBJ1-2; 10 nucleotides match TRBD1. Trimming removed 9 bases from V and 7 bases from J; junction bases left unmatched: 2. This CDR3 has 11 amino acids. Germline V lookup: CDR1 MNHEY, CDR2 SVGAGI. CDR3 bases: TGTGCCAGTGGGACAGGGGTTGGCTACACCTTC. It yields the protein CASGTGVGYTF.

The V and J genes are TRBV19 and TRBJ2-5; 7 bases are a match to TRBD2. The CDR3 spans 17 residues. CDR1 and CDR2 (germline): LNHDA, SQIVND (reference sequence). V gave up 1 base and J gave up 6 bases; unmatched junction bases: 14. The CDR3 reads CASSIGIRLAEEKTQYF. The DNA for the CDR3 is TGTGCCAGTAGTATAGGTATAAGGCTAGCGGAAGAAAAGACCCAGTACTTC.

V and J are TRBV7-9 and TRBJ2-1; tentatively, D is TRBD1 (6 bases). Trimming left V 4 bases short and J 7 bases short, with 17 bases between. Germline CDR1 is SEHNR and CDR2 is FQNEAQ (reference sequence). CDR3 length: 15 residues. The DNA of the CDR3 is TGTGCCAGCAGCTACCTCTTGGACAGCATAAATGAGCAGTTCTTC. Protein: CASSYLLDSINEQFF.